The 15 T cell receptor beta chains below were found in one sample sequenced in a study of T cells in Graves' hyperthyroidism and ophthalmopathy. Researchers amplified the TCR beta CDR3 regions from RNA transcripts. TCR CDR3 regions were first amplified by RT-PCR with HTBI primers. MiXCR, run by TCRdb on the multiplex PCR reads, gives a single entry per CDR3 protein. The table records about 500,000 distinct CDR3 sequences, 15% to 20% of them present only once. The specimen was blood. The receptors here all came from a woman in her late teens or twenties with Graves' ophthalmopathy.

The chain has TRBV27 and TRBJ2-1; tentative D call: TRBD2 (5 bases). Germline-derived CDR1 and CDR2 are MNHEY and SMNVEV (reference sequence). The CDR3 contains 15 residues. With 3 bases removed from V and 4 bases from J, the gap between germline ends came to 13 bases. The CDR3 DNA reads as TGTGCCAGCAGTTTCGGTGGGAGTCCATACAATGAGCAGTTCTTC. Translation: CASSFGGSPYNEQFF.

This clonotype was detected only a few times. The chain has TRBV19 and TRBJ1-4, with D unresolved. Germline CDR1 LNHDA, CDR2 SQIVND (reference sequence). CDR3 length: 16 amino acids. V lost 3 bases to trimming and J lost 3 bases, with 14 bases between them. The CDR3 loop is CASSIVPTEPNEKLFF. As DNA, the CDR3 is TGTGCCAGTAGTATCGTCCCAACAGAACCTAATGAAAAACTGTTTTTT.

This clonotype was counted at least ten times. The chain employs TRBV7-9 and TRBJ1-1; D remains ambiguous. The V and J ends lost 2 bases and 1 base respectively, with 8 bases between them. The CDR3 sequence is 14 residues long. CDR1 and CDR2 from the germline V gene are SEHNR and FQNEAQ (reference sequence). This CDR3 reads CASSLIQRNTEAFF. The DNA for the CDR3 is TGTGCCAGCAGCTTAATACAGAGGAACACTGAAGCTTTCTTT.

This clonotype was found a few times. J is TRBJ1-2 and V is TRBV5-1, with D uncertain. This CDR3 is 13 amino acids long. Trimming pared 6 bases from V and 4 bases from J, leaving 13 bases between. In germline, CDR1 is SGHRS, CDR2 YFSETQ. The CDR3 DNA reads TGCGCCAGCACCTATGAGGGAGCCTATGGCTACACCTTC. Its translation is CASTYEGAYGYTF.

The rearrangement joins TRBV5-1 to TRBJ2-3, with D uncertain. Germline values: CDR1 SGHRS, CDR2 YFSETQ. V was cut by 2 bases and J by 4 bases, with 5 bases left in between. The CDR3 length is 12 residues. CDR3: CASSFLPDTQYF. CDR3 DNA sequence: TGCGCCAGCAGCTTCCTGCCAGATACGCAGTATTTT.

This clonotype was detected many times. The genes are TRBV18 and TRBJ2-1; no clear D gene. The CDR3 contains 16 residues. Germline assignment: CDR1 KGHSH and CDR2 LQKENI. V lost 5 bases, J lost 0 bases, and 14 bases lay in between. The CDR3 region is CASSAQYDASYNEQFF. CDR3 in DNA: TGTGCCAGCTCAGCGCAGTATGACGCCTCCTACAATGAGCAGTTCTTC.

Comments on this clonotype: In this CDR3 the conserved last residue, phenylalanine or tryptophan, is missing, so a read error is likely. The chain uses TRBV12-5 and TRBJ2-5; 9 bases are shared with TRBD1. The CDR3 consists of 18 residues. The germline gives CDR1 LGHNT, CDR2 FRNRAP. V dropped 1 base and J dropped 1; count of bases not matched to a gene: 10. The CDR3 protein is CASGLEVGLTGGQETQYL. In DNA, the CDR3 is TGTGCTAGTGGTTTGGAAGTGGGTTTGACAGGGGGCCAAGAGACCCAGTACTTA.

The V and J genes are TRBV13 and TRBJ2-2, with TRBD1 identical over 8 bases. The CDR3 loop spans 16 amino acids. Trimming took 2 bases from V and 5 from J; bases not matched to a gene: 7. Looked up from germline, CDR1 is PRHDT and CDR2 is FYEKMQ (reference sequence). In nucleotides, the CDR3 is TGTGCCAGCAGCTTAATTGGGACAGGAGAGACCGGGGAGCTGTTTTTT. It codes for CASSLIGTGETGELFF.

This clonotype was seen repeatedly, ten times or more. The rearrangement joins TRBV7-2 to TRBJ2-4; the D call may be TRBD1 or TRBD2 (5 bases each). V was cut by 2 bases and J by 1 base, with 12 bases left in between. Germline CDR1 is SGHTA and CDR2 is FQGNSA. The CDR3 is made up of 16 amino acids. In DNA form, the CDR3 reads TGTGCCAGCAGCTTAACGTCCGGGGCGGCCAAAAACATTCAGTACTTC. Protein sequence: CASSLTSGAAKNIQYF.

The V gene is TRBV25-1, the J gene TRBJ1-2; D gene ambiguous. The germline CDR1 and CDR2 sequences are MGHDK and SYGVNS. This CDR3 spans 14 amino acids. The V end was cut by 6 bases, the J end by 4 bases, with 15 bases between. CDR3 sequence: CASSQTDRPYGYTF. The CDR3 bases are TGTGCCAGCAGCCAAACAGACCGTCCCTATGGCTACACCTTC.

The CDR3 is CASSHPDRASEQYF. CDR3 bases: TGTGCCAGCAGCCACCCGGACAGGGCGTCAGAGCAGTACTTC. This chain connects TRBV3-1 to TRBJ2-7, with 8 nucleotides matching TRBD1. The V gene end was trimmed by 3 bases and the J gene end by 7 bases; junction bases not matched to a gene: 8. The CDR3 length is 14 residues. Germline CDR1 reads LGHDT; CDR2 reads YNNKEL (reference sequence).

This clonotype was recorded many times. J is TRBJ1-1 and V is TRBV5-1, with a possible D match to TRBD1 (6 bases). The germline gives CDR1 SGHRS, CDR2 YFSETQ. V lost 1 base to trimming and J lost 1 base, with 11 bases between them. The CDR3 length is 15 residues. DNA of the CDR3: TGCGCCAGCAGCTTGACAGGGAACCAGAACACTGAAGCTTTCTTT. As protein: CASSLTGNQNTEAFF.

This clonotype was seen repeatedly, ten times or more. The chain couples TRBV6-2 or TRBV6-3 to TRBJ1-1; unclear D gene. The V end was cut by 0 bases, the J end by 3 bases, with 17 bases between. Germline V lookup: CDR1 MNHEY, CDR2 SVGEGT. CDR3 length equals 17 residues. The chain's CDR3 is CASSYSGSLLGHTEAFF. The CDR3 DNA follows: TGTGCCAGCAGTTACTCGGGGTCCCTACTAGGACACACTGAAGCTTTCTTT.

V and J are TRBV27 and TRBJ1-5; maybe TRBD1 (6 bases). This CDR3 spans 13 amino acids. Trimming took off 6 bases at V and 7 bases at J, with 13 bases between the two ends. CDR1 is MNHEY, CDR2 SMNVEV, per germline (reference sequence). The CDR3 bases are TGTGCCAGCAGCCCGTTGGGGGGCCAGCCCCAGCATTTT. The encoded protein is CASSPLGGQPQHF.

This clonotype was seen ten or more times. The gene calls are TRBV3-1 and TRBJ2-4; the match to TRBD2 covers 9 bases. The CDR3 loop spans 16 amino acids. Trimming at V came to 0 bases and at J to 4 bases, leaving 4 bases not matched to a gene. The germline CDR1 and CDR2 sequences are LGHDT and YNNKEL (reference sequence). CDR3 region: CASSQDSSGIKNIQYF. In nucleotides, the CDR3 is TGTGCCAGCAGCCAAGATTCTAGCGGGATTAAAAACATTCAGTACTTC.